Sequencing of this T cell receptor (beta chain) was carried out in a study of blood T cell repertoires in COVID-19. Study in general: COVID-19 samples collected from the United States, Italy and Spain covered acute and convalescent phases.

Source study methods: By means of reference gene primer amplification, nucleated cell counts were estimated. Here immunoSEQ multiplex PCR was the method, and the copy in TCRdb shows in-frame clones only, minus some. V and J calls and clone size are copied from that table; D and trimming were computed from the DNA. Among under 300,000 clones, roughly 85% were seen once, and the ten largest hold less than 3.5%. The CDR3 is made up of 13 amino acids. Unmatched junction bases numbered 8, after V lost 6 bases and J lost 7 bases. Germline V lookup: CDR1 MDHEN, CDR2 SYDVKM. The rearrangement joins TRBV28 to TRBJ1-2, with 7 bases aligning to TRBD1. Sequencing was done on a sample of peripheral blood. The sequence was obtained from a woman younger than 30 with acute or convalescent COVID-19. This CDR3 is CASRTTGSGGYTF. The CDR3, as DNA: TGTGCCAGCAGGACGACAGGGTCCGGTGGCTACACCTTC.